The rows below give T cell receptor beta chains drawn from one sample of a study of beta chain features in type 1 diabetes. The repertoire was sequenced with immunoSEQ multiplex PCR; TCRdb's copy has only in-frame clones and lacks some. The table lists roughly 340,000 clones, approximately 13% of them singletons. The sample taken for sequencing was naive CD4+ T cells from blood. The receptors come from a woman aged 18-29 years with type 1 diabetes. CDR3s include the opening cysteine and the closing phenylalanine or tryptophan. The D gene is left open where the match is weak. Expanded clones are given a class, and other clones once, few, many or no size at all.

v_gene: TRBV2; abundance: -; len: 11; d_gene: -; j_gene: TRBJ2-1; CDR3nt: TGTGCCAGCTATTTCTACAATGAGCAGTTCTTC; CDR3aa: CASYFYNEQFF
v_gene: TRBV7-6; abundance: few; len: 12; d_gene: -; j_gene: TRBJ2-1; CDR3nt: TGTGCCAGCAGCTACCGGACTGGGGAGCAGTTCTTC; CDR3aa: CASSYRTGEQFF
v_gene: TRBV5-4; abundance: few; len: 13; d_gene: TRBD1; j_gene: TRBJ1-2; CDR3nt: TGTGCCAGCAGCCTAGGGACAGGGGGTGGCTACACCTTC; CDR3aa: CASSLGTGGGYTF
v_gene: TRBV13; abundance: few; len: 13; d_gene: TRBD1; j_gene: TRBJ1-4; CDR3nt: TGTGCCAGCAGTTATGACAGGGGTGAAAAACTGTTTTTT; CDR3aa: CASSYDRGEKLFF
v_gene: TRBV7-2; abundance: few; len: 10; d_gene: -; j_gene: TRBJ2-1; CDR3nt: TGTGCCAGCTCTTACAATGAGCAGTTCTTC; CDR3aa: CASSYNEQFF
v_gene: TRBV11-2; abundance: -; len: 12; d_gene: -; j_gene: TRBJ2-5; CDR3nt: TGTGCCAGCAGCCCTAACCAAGAGACCCAGTACTTC; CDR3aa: CASSPNQETQYF
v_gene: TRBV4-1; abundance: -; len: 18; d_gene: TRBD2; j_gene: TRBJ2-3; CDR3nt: TGCGCCAGCAGCCAAGGGACTAGCGGGAGGGCCGGGTCAGATACGCAGTATTTT; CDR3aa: CASSQGTSGRAGSDTQYF
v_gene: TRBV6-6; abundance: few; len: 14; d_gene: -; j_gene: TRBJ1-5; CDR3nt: TGTGCCAGCAGCCCCAACACGAGCAATCAGCCCCAGCATTTT; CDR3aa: CASSPNTSNQPQHF
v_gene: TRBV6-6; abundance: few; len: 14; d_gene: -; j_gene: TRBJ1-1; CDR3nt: TGTGCCAGCCAGGGGCAATTCGTGAACACTGAAGCTTTCTTT; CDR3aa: CASQGQFVNTEAFF
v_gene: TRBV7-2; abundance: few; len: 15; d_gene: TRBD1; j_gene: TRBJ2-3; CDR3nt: TGTGCCAGCAGCTTCCCGGACAGGGTACCAGATACGCAGTATTTT; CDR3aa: CASSFPDRVPDTQYF
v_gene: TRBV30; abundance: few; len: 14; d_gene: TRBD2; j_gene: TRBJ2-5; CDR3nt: TGTGCCTGGAGACTAGCGGGAGGAGGGGAGACCCAGTACTTC; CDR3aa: CAWRLAGGGETQYF
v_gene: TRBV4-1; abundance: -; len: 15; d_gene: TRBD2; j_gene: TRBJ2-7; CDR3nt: TGCGCCAGCAGCCAAGCCCGATCTGGCGGGAGGGCCTTCTACTTC; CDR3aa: CASSQARSGGRAFYF
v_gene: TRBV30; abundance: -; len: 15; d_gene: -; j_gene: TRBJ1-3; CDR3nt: TGTGCCTGGACTTTTGCGGCGGAGGGGAGGGACACCATATATTTT; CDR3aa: CAWTFAAEGRDTIYF
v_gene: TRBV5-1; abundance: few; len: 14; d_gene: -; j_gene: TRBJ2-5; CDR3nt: TGCGCCAGCAGCACCACGGACAGTGGGGAGACCCAGTACTTC; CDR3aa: CASSTTDSGETQYF
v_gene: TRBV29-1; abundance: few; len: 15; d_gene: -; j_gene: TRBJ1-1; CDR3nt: TGCAGCGTTGTTCGGTTTCGGGGGTTGAACACTGAAGCTTTCTTT; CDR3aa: CSVVRFRGLNTEAFF
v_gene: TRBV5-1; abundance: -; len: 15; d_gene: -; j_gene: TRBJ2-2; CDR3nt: TGCGCCAGCAGCTTGGACAGCCCGAACACCGGGGAGCTGTTTTTT; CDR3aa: CASSLDSPNTGELFF
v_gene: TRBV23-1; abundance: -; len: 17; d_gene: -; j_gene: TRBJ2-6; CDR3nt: TGCGCCAGCAGTCAATTGAGTTCAGGGGCTGGGGCCAACGTCCTGACTTTC; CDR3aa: CASSQLSSGAGANVLTF
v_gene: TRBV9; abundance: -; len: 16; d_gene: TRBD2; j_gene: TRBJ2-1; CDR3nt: TGTGCCAGCAGCGTAGCCCCTAGCGGAATGTACAATGAGCAGTTCTTC; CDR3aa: CASSVAPSGMYNEQFF
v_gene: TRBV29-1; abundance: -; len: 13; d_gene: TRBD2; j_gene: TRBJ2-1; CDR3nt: TGCAGCGTCGGGCGGGAGGACATTATCGAGCAGTTCTTC; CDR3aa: CSVGREDIIEQFF
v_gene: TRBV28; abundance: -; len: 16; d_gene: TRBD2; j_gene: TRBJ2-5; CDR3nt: TGTGCCAGCACCCCTTCTAGCGGGAGGCCCCAAGAGACCCAGTACTTC; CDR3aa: CASTPSSGRPQETQYF
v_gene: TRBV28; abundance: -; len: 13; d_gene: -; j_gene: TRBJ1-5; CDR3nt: TGTGCCAGCAGTGTACGGGAGAATCAGCCCCAGCATTTT; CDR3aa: CASSVRENQPQHF
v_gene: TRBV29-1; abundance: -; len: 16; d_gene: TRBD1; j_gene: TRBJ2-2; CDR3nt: TGCAGCGTTGAAGGGGGACAGGGGTCGAACACCGGGGAGCTGTTTTTT; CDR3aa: CSVEGGQGSNTGELFF
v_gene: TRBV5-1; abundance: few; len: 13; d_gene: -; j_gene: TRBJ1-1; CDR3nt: TGCGCCAGCAGCTTCGGGGGGGTCACTGAAGCTTTCTTT; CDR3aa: CASSFGGVTEAFF
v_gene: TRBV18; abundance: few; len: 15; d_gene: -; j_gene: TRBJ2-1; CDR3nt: TGTGCCAGCTCACCCGAGGGGGAGTTCACGAATGAGCAGTTCTTC; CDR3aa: CASSPEGEFTNEQFF
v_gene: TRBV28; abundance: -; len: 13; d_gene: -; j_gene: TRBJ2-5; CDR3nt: TGTGCCAGCAGACCGACAGTACAAGAGACCCAGTACTTC; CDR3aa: CASRPTVQETQYF
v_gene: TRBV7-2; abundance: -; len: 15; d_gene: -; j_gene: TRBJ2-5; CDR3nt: TGTGCCAGCAGCCGCGGGGCTAGCACGAGGGAGACCCAGTACTTC; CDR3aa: CASSRGASTRETQYF
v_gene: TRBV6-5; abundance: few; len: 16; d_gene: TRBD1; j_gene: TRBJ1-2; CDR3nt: TGTGCCAGCAGTTACCAGGGACAGGGGGCCGGCTATGGCTACACCTTC; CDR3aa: CASSYQGQGAGYGYTF
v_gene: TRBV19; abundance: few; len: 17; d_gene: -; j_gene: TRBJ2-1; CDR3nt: TGTGCCAGTAGTATACTCCAAGGCGGCACGGGCTACAATGAGCAGTTCTTC; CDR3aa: CASSILQGGTGYNEQFF
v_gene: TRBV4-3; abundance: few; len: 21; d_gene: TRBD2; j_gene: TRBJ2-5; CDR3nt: TGCGCCAGCAGCCAAGATTGTTGGTGGTGGAGCGGGAGGGAGGATGGTGAGACCCAGTACTTC; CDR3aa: CASSQDCWWWSGREDGETQYF
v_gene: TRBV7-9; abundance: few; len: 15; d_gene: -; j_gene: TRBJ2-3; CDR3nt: TGTGCCAGCCTAGGGCCGGGACTCCGCACAGATACGCAGTATTTT; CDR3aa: CASLGPGLRTDTQYF
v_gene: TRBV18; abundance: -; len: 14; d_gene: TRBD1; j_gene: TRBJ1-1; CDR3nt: TGTGCCAGCTCACGTTCAGGGGGTGGCACTGAAGCTTTCTTT; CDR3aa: CASSRSGGGTEAFF
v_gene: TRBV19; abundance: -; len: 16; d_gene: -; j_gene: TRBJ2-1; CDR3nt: TGTGCCAGTAGCCCCACAGGATTCCTGTCCTACAATGAGCAGTTCTTC; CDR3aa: CASSPTGFLSYNEQFF
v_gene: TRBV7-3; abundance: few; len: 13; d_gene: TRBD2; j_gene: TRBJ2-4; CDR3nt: TGTGCCAGCAGCTTAGCTAGCGGGACTTCTCAGTACTTC; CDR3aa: CASSLASGTSQYF
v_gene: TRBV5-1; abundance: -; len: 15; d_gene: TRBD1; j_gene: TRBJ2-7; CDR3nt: TGCGCCAGCAGCCCGAGGACAGGAATCACCTACGAGCAGTACTTC; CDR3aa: CASSPRTGITYEQYF
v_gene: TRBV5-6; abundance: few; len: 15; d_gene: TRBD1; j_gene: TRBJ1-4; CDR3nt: TGTGCCAGCAGCCGCGGAGGACAGGGCACTGAAAAACTGTTTTTT; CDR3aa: CASSRGGQGTEKLFF
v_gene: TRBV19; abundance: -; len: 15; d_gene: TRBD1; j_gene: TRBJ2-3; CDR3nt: TGTGCCAGTAGTACTCCGGGACAGGGAACAGATACGCAGTATTTT; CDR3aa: CASSTPGQGTDTQYF
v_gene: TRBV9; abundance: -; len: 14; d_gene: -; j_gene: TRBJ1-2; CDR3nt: TGTGCCAGCAGCGTAGAGGGGGTTCCCTATGGCTACACCTTC; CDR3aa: CASSVEGVPYGYTF
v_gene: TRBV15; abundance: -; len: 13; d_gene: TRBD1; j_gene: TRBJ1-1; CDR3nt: TGTGCCACCAGCCGGACAGGCCTAACTGAAGCTTTCTTT; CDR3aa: CATSRTGLTEAFF
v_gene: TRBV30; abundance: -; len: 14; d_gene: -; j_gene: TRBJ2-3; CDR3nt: TGTGCCTGGCTCCCCCTAGTGGGTACAGATACGCAGTATTTT; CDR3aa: CAWLPLVGTDTQYF
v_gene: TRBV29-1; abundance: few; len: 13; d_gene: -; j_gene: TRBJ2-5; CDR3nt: TGCAGCGTGGCCTTAAGACTATCGGAGACCCAGTACTTC; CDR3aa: CSVALRLSETQYF
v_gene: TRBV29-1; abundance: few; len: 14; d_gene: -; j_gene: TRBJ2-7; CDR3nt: TGCAGCGTCCAAGCCGGGACATCGCCCATGGGCAGGGACTTC; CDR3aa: CSVQAGTSPMGRDF
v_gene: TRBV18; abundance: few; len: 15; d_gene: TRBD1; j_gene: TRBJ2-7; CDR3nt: TGTGCCAGCTCACCAGCCGGGACAGGGGCCTACGAGCAGTACTTC; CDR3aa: CASSPAGTGAYEQYF
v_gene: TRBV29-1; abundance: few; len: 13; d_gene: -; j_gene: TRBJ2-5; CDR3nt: TGCAGCGTTGCAACTCGGGGGTTGGAGACCCAGTACTTC; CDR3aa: CSVATRGLETQYF
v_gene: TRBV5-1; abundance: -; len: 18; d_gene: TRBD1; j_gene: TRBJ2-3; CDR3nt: TGCGCCAGCAGCCTGGACAGGGGGCGCCCCGGTAGCACAGATACGCAGTATTTT; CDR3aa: CASSLDRGRPGSTDTQYF
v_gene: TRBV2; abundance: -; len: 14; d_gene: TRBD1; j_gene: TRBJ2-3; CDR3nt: TGTGCCAGCAGTAGACAGGGAGCGACAGATACGCAGTATTTT; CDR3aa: CASSRQGATDTQYF
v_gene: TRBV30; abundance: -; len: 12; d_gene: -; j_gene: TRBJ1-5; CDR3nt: TGTGCCACTCAGGAGGGCAATCAGCCCCAGCATTTT; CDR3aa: CATQEGNQPQHF
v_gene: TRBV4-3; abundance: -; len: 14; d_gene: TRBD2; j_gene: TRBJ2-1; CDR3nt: TGCGCCAGCAGCCCGGAGGCGGGAGGGAATGAGCAGTTCTTC; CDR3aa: CASSPEAGGNEQFF
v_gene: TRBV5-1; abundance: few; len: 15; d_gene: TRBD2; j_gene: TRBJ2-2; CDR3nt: TGCGCCAGCAGCTGGGGGATGACTAGCGGCGGGGAGCTGTTTTTT; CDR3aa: CASSWGMTSGGELFF
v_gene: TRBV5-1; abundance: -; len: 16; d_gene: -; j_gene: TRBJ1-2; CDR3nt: TGCGCCAGCAGCTTGGAGGGTTCGCAGGGTGACTATGGCTACACCTTC; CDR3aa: CASSLEGSQGDYGYTF
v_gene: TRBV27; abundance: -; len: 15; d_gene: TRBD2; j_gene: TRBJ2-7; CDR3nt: TGTGCCAGCAGTTTCGGACTAGCGGAACCCTACGAGCAGTACTTC; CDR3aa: CASSFGLAEPYEQYF
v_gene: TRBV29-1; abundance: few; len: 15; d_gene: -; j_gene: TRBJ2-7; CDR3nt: TGCAGCGGATGTTACCGGGACTGCACGGCCTACGAGCAGTACTTC; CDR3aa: CSGCYRDCTAYEQYF
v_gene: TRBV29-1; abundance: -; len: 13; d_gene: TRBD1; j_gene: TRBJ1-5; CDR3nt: TGCAGCGTAGCACAGGGGAGCAATCAGCCCCAGCATTTT; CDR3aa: CSVAQGSNQPQHF
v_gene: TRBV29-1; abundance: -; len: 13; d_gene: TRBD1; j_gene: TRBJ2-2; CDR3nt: TGCAGCGCCCAGTACAGGGGCAGCGGGGAGCTGTTTTTT; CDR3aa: CSAQYRGSGELFF
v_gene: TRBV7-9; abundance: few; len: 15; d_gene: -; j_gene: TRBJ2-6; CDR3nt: TGTGCCAGCAGCCGGGACAACTCTGGGGCCAACGTCCTGACTTTC; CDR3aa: CASSRDNSGANVLTF
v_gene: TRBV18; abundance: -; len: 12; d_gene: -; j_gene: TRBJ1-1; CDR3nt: TGTGCCAGCTCACGCCAGCCGGGTGAAGCTTTCTTT; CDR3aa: CASSRQPGEAFF
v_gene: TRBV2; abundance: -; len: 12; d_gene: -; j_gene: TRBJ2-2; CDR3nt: TGTGCCAGCTACACGGGGTCCGGGGAGCTGTTTTTT; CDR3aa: CASYTGSGELFF
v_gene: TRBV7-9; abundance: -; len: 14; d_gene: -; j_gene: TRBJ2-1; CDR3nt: TGTGCCAGCAGCCGAGTGAGCTCCTACAATGAGCAGTTCTTC; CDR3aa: CASSRVSSYNEQFF
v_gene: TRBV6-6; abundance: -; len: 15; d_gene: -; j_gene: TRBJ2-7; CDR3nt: TGTGCCAGCAGTTACTTCCCGGGACAAAGCTACGAGCAGTACTTC; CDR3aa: CASSYFPGQSYEQYF
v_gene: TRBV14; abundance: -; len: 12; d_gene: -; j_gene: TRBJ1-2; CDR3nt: TGTGCCAGAGCATGGGGAGGTGGTGGCTACACCTTC; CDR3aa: CARAWGGGGYTF
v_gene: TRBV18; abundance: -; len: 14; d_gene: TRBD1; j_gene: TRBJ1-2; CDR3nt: TGTGCCAGCTCGCCGGACAGGCCCAACTATGGCTACACCTTC; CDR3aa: CASSPDRPNYGYTF